This T cell receptor beta chain originates from a study of cytomegalovirus exposure and HLA in healthy donors. All the people who gave samples were healthy bone marrow donors. The CDR3 spans 16 residues. J gave up 4 bases and V 3 bases, and 7 bases lay outside the gene matches. Germline V gives CDR1 SGHTA, CDR2 FQGNSA. Whole-study results and caveats: It was only CMV serostatus that was available as immune exposure information. Links to common viral pathogens appeared, in a later analysis, for several of the most significant clusters.

This clone has a handful of counts. Antigen: not known. Primers: 60 Vbeta forward and 13 Jbeta reverse. Repertoires were generated with immunoSEQ multiplex PCR, while TCRdb's copy carries only in-frame clones and drops some. Found here are about 120,000 clones, about 80% of them singletons; the top ten hold less than 3.5%. The source is a woman aged 35 to 49 in good health and CMV-seropositive. This chain connects TRBV7-2 to TRBJ2-3, with 10 bases identical to TRBD2. Sequenced material: PBMCs. The CDR3 is CASSFLAGAVADTQYF. Written as DNA, the CDR3 is TGTGCCAGCAGCTTTCTAGCGGGGGCAGTGGCAGATACGCAGTATTTT.